These 9 T cell receptor beta chains originate from one sample sequenced in a study of T cells in Graves' hyperthyroidism and ophthalmopathy (dated by TCRdb to 2018 to 2020). The library was built by means of multiplex PCR. Sequencer: Illumina HiSeq 2000. Amplification of TCR beta CDR3 regions was carried out from RNA transcripts. A first-round RT-PCR of the TCR CDR3 used the HTBI primer set with the Qiagen OneStep RT-PCR kit. The public reads were quality trimmed at Q25 with fastp and then assembled into clones with MiXCR by TCRdb, keeping productive beta chains. Rows with one shared CDR3 protein collapse into an entry with the most common genes and DNA. In all, the sample holds around 420,000 distinct CDR3 sequences, and roughly 15% of those were seen once. The top ten hold more than 4.5% of the sample. The source material was blood. The receptors derive from a woman aged 18-30 years with Graves' hyperthyroidism.

The sample holds many counts of this clonotype. This rearrangement joins TRBV13 to TRBJ2-5; D gene ambiguous. Looked up from germline, CDR1 is PRHDT and CDR2 is FYEKMQ (reference sequence). The CDR3 is made up of 15 amino acids. Trimming removed 2 bases from V and 2 bases from J, with 12 bases in between. The CDR3 here is CASSLRIQPQETQYF. DNA for the CDR3: TGTGCCAGCAGCTTACGTATCCAGCCACAAGAGACCCAGTACTTC.

This clonotype was detected many times. This chain joins TRBV20-1 and TRBJ2-3; D ambiguous. The germline V and J ends were trimmed by 4 bases and 3 bases, with 11 bases remaining between them. The CDR3 contains 13 residues. Germline V gene sequence: CDR1 DFQATT, CDR2 SNEGSKA (reference sequence). CDR3 sequence (DNA): TGCAGTGCTAAGGGAATAGGAACAGATACGCAGTATTTT. Translating gives CSAKGIGTDTQYF.

This clonotype was counted between two and nine times. The chain uses TRBV2 and TRBJ1-2; 9 nucleotides align to TRBD1. V was clipped by 8 bases and J by 8 bases; unmatched bases: 9. CDR3 length: 13 amino acids. Germline CDR1 SNHLY, CDR2 FYNNEI. This chain's CDR3 is CASGDREGIGYTF. Here the CDR3 DNA reads TGTGCCAGCGGGGACAGGGAAGGTATAGGCTACACCTTC.

This clonotype appeared many times. This chain joins TRBV9 and TRBJ2-5; either TRBD1 or TRBD2 may fit D (5 bases each). The CDR3 loop spans 15 amino acids. Trimming took off 0 bases at V and 4 bases at J, with 13 bases between the two ends. The germline V gene encodes CDR1 SGDLS and CDR2 YYNGEE. This chain's CDR3 is CASSVDRGEVETQYF. For the CDR3, the DNA is TGTGCCAGCAGCGTAGATAGGGGAGAAGTAGAGACCCAGTACTTC. Variable domain in full (rest from reference TRBV9 and TRBJ2-5): DSGVTQTPKHLITATGQRVTLRCSPRSGDLSVYWYQQSLDQGLQFLIQYYNGEERAKGNILERFSAQQFPDLHSELNLSSLELGDSALYFCASSVDRGEVETQYFGPGTRLLVL.

This clonotype was counted between two and nine times. This CDR3 is CASSYSGRTGHEKLFF. DNA for the CDR3: TGTGCCAGCAGTTACTCGGGACGGACGGGCCATGAAAAACTGTTTTTT. The chain carries TRBV6-8 and TRBJ1-4; TRBD1 might be the D (5 bases). The CDR3 loop spans 16 amino acids. The V gene's germline CDR1 is MNHGY and CDR2 SAAAGT. V lost 0 bases and J lost 6, with 14 bases in between.

This clonotype was observed many times. V and J are TRBV2 and TRBJ2-2; possible D gene TRBD1, 6 bases. V was clipped by 11 bases and J by 4 bases, with 14 bases between them. CDR3 size: 13 residues. Germline V CDR1 and CDR2: SNHLY, FYNNEI. DNA of the CDR3: TGTGCCGGAAAGGGGGTAGGCACCGGGGAGCTGTTTTTT. Its translation: CAGKGVGTGELFF.

This clonotype was detected a few times. The V and J genes are TRBV29-1 and TRBJ2-1; D is unclear. Germline lookup yields CDR1 SQVTM and CDR2 ANQGSEA. Trimming shortened V by 5 bases and J by 7 bases, and 6 bases separated the two germline ends. The CDR3 consists of 10 residues. CDR3 coding DNA: TGCAGCGTTTCACAGAATGAGCAGTTCTTC. It yields the protein CSVSQNEQFF.

Details on this clonotype: A much larger clone differs from this one at a single base, so this may be a read error. The J gene is TRBJ1-5, the V gene TRBV6-5, with no clear D. Germline CDR1 and CDR2: MNHEY and SVGAGI. V was shortened by 2 bases and J by 4 bases, with 15 bases between the two germline ends. The CDR3 is 16 residues long. CDR3 protein: CASSYGRPRDNQPQHF. The CDR3 DNA follows: TGTGCCAGCAGTTACGGGAGACCCCGAGATAATCAGCCCCAGCATTTT.

This clonotype was counted at least ten times. V is TRBV30 and J is TRBJ2-1; D is undetermined. V gave up 1 base and J gave up 4 bases, with 14 bases separating them. In germline, CDR1 is GTSNPN, CDR2 SVGIG (reference sequence). The CDR3 contains 15 residues. This CDR3 reads CAWSGGPRQYNEQFF. The CDR3 DNA follows: TGTGCCTGGAGTGGAGGCCCCCGCCAATACAATGAGCAGTTCTTC.